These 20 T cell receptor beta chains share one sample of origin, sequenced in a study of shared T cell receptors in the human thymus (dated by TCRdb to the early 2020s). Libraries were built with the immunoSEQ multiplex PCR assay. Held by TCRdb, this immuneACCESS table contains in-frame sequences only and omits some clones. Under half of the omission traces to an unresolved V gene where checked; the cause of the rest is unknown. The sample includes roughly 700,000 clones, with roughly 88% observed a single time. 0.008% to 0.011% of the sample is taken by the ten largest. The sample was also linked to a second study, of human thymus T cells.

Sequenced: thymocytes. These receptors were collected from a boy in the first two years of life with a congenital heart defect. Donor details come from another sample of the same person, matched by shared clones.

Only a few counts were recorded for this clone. CDR3 loop: CAISEPTYGQGYTDTQYF. The CDR3, as DNA: TGTGCCATCAGTGAGCCCACGTACGGACAGGGGTACACAGATACGCAGTATTTT. The chain joins TRBV10-3 to TRBJ2-3; TRBD1 matches 9 bases. CDR3 length equals 18 residues. Germline CDR1 ENHRY, CDR2 SYGVKD. The V gene end was trimmed by 2 bases and the J gene end by 2 bases; junction bases not matched to a gene: 11.

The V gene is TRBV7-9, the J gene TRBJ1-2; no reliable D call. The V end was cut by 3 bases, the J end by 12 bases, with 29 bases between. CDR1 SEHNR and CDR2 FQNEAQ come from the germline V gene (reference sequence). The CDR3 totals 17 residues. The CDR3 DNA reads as TGTGCCAGCAGCTTCGACCCCGGCAAGACGGAGAGTGGAGTAAACACCTTC. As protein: CASSFDPGKTESGVNTF.

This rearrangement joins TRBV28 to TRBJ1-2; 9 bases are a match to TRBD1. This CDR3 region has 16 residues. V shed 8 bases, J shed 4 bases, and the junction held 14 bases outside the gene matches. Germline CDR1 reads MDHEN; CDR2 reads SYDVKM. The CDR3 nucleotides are TGTGCCAGCTGTCCGCGCCGGGACAGGGCTTGCTATGGCTACACCTTC. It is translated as CASCPRRDRACYGYTF.

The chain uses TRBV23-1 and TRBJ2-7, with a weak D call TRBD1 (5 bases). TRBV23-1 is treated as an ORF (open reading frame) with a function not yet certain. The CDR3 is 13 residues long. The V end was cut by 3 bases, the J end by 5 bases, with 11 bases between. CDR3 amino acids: CASSQKRGNEQYF. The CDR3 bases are TGCGCCAGCAGTCAGAAAAGGGGCAACGAGCAGTACTTC.

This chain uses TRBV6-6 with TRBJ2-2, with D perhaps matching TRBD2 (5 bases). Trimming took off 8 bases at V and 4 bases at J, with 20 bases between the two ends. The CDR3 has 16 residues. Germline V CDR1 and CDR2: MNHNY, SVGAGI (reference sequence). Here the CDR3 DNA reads TGTGCCAGCTTCTCGCCATTCCCCCGGGGCACCGGGGAGCTGTTTTTT. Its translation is CASFSPFPRGTGELFF.

The CDR3 DNA reads TGTGCCAGCAGCTATCAGCCGTCTCCGGGACAGGGAAACAACGAGCAGTACTTC. Translated: CASSYQPSPGQGNNEQYF. The V and J genes are TRBV5-8 and TRBJ2-7; 9 positions match TRBD1. Germline V gene data show CDR1 as SGHTS and CDR2 as YDEGEE. V lost 3 bases and J lost 5; bases outside the gene matches: 18. The CDR3 has 18 amino acids.

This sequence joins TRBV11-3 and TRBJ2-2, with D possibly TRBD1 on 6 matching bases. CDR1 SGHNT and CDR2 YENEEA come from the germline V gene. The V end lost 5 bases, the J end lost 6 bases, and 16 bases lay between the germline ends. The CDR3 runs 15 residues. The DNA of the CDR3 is TGTGCCAGCAGCCTAGGGGGAGACTGTCCCGGGGAGCTGTTTTTT. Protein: CASSLGGDCPGELFF.

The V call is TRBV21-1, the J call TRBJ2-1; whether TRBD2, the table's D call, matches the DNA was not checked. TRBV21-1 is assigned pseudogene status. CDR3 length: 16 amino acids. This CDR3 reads CASSKWSSGTYNEQFF. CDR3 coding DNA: TGTGCCAGCAGCAAATGGAGTAGCGGGACGTACAATGAGCAGTTCTTC.

The CDR3 sequence: CASSLDQREPLDAQYF. CDR3 coding DNA: TGCGCCAGCAGCTTGGACCAGCGGGAGCCGCTGGATGCGCAGTACTTC. The chain joins TRBV5-1 to TRBJ2-5, with 8 bases aligning to TRBD2. The length of the CDR3 is 16 residues. The V segment lost 0 bases and the J segment 11 bases; nucleotides outside the gene matches: 15. The germline CDR1 and CDR2 sequences are SGHRS and YFSETQ.

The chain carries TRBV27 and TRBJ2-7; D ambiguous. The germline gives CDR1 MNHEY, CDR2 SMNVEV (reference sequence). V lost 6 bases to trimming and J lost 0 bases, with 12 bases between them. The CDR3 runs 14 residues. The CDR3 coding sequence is TGTGCCAGCAGAAGTCCAGGTAGCTCCTACGAGCAGTACTTC. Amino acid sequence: CASRSPGSSYEQYF.

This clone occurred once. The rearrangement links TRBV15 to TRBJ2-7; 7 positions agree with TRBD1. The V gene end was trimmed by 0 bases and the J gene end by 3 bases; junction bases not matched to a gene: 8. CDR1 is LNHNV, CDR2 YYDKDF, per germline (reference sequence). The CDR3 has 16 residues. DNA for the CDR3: TGTGCCACCAGCAGAGATCCCCAGGGGGAACTCTACGAGCAGTACTTC. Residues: CATSRDPQGELYEQYF.

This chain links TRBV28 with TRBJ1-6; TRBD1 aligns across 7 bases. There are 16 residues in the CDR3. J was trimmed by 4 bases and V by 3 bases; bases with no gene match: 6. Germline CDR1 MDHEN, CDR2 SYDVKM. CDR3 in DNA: TGTGCCAGCAGTTTGGGGTACAGGGGTTATAATTCACCCCTCCACTTT. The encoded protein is CASSLGYRGYNSPLHF. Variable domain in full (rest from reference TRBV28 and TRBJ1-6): DVKVTQSSRYLVKRTGEKVFLECVQDMDHENMFWYRQDPGLGLRLIYFSYDVKMKEKGDIPEGYSVSREKKERFSLILESASTNQTSMYLCASSLGYRGYNSPLHFGNGTRLTVT.

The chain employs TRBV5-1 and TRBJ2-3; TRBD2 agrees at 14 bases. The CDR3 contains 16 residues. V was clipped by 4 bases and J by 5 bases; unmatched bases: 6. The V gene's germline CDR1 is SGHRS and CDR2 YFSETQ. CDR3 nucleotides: TGCGCCAGCAGCACGGGACTAGCGGGAGTTTTAGATACGCAGTATTTT. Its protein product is CASSTGLAGVLDTQYF. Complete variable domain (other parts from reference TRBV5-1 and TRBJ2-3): KAGVTQTPRYLIKTRGQQVTLSCSPISGHRSVSWYQQTPGQGLQFLFEYFSETQRNKGNFPGRFSGRQFSNSRSEMNVSTLELGDSALYLCASSTGLAGVLDTQYFGPGTRLTVL.

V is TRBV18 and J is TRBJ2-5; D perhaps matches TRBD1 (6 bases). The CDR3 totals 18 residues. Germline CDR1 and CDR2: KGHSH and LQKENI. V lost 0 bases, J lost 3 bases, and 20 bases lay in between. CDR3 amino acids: CASSPPRTASRDKETQYF. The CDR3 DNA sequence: TGTGCCAGCTCACCACCGAGGACAGCCTCGAGGGATAAAGAGACCCAGTACTTC.

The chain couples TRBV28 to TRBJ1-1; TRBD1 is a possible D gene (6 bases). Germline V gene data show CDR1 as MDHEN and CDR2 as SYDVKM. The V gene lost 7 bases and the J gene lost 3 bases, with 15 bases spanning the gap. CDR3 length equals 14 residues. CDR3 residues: CASTHRQEHTEAFF. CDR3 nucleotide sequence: TGTGCCAGCACCCACCGACAGGAACACACTGAAGCTTTCTTT.

The CDR3, as DNA: TGTGCCAGCAGCGGACTCCGCGGGACTCCTGGCACCGGGGAGCTGTTTTTT. Translated: CASSGLRGTPGTGELFF. V usage is TRBV9 and J usage is TRBJ2-2; maybe TRBD2 (6 bases). Trimming took off 3 bases at V and 4 bases at J, with 19 bases between the two ends. Germline V CDR1 and CDR2: SGDLS, YYNGEE. This CDR3 is built from 17 residues.

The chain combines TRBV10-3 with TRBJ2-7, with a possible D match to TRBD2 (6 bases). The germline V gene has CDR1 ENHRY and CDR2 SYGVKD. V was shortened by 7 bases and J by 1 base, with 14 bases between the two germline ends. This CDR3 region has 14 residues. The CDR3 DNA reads TGTGCCATCACTGGTTCGGGACTGTCCTACGAGCAGTACTTC. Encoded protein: CAITGSGLSYEQYF.

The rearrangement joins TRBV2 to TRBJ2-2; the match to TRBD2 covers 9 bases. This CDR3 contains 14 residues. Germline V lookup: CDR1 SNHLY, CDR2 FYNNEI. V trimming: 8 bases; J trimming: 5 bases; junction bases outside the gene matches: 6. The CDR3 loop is CASSPAGGTGELFF. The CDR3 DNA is TGTGCCAGCTCTCCGGCGGGAGGGACCGGGGAGCTGTTTTTT.

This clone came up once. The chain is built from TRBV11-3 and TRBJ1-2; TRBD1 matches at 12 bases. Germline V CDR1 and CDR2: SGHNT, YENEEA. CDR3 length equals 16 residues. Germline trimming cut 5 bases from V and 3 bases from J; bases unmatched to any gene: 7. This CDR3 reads CASSLGGTGGDYGYTF. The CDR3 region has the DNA TGTGCCAGCAGCCTGGGGGGGACAGGGGGCGACTATGGCTACACCTTC.

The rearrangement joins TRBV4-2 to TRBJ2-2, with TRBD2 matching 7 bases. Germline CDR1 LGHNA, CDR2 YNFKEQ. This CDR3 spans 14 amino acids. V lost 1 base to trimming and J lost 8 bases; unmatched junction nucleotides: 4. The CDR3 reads CASSQGGGTGELFF. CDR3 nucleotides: TGTGCCAGCAGCCAAGGGGGAGGGACGGGGGAGCTGTTTTTT.